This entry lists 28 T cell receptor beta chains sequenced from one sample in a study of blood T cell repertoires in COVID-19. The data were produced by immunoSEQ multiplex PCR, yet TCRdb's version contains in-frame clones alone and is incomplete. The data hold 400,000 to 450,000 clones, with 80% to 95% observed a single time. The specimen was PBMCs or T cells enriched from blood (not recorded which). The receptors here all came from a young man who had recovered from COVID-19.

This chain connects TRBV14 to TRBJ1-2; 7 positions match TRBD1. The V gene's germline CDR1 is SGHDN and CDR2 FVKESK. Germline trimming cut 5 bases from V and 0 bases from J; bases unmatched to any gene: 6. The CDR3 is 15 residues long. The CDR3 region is CASSERTGANYGYTF. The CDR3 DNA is TGTGCCAGCAGCGAAAGGACAGGAGCTAACTATGGCTACACCTTC.

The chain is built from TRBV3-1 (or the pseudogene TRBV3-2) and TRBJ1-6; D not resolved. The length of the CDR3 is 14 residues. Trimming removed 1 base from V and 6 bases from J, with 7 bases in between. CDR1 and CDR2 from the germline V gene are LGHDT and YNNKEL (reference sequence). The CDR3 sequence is CASSQVESNSPLHF. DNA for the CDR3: TGTGCCAGCAGCCAAGTTGAGTCTAATTCACCCCTCCACTTT.

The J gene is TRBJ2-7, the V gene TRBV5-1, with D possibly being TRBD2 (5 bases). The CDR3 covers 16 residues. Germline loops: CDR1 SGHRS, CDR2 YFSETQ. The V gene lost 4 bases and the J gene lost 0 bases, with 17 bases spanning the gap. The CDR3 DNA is TGCGCCAGCAGCCCCCGTCGGGGAGCCCCCTCCTACGAGCAGTACTTC. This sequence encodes CASSPRRGAPSYEQYF.

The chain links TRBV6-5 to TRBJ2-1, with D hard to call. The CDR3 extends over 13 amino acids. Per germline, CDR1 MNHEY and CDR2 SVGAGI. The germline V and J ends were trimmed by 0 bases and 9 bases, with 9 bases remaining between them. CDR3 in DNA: TGTGCCAGCAGTTACTCGATATTCAGTGAGCAGTTCTTC. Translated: CASSYSIFSEQFF.

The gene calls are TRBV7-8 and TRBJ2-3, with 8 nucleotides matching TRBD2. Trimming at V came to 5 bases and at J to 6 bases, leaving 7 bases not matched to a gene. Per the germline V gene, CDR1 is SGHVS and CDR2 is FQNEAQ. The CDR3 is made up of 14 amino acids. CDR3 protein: CASSAGTRSDTQYF. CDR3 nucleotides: TGTGCCAGCAGCGCCGGGACTAGAAGTGATACGCAGTATTTT.

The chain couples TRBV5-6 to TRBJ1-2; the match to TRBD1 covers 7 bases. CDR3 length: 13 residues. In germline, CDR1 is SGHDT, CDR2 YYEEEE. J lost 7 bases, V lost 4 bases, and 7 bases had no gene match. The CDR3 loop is CASSTRDSRGYTF. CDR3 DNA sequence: TGTGCCAGCAGCACGCGGGACAGTCGTGGCTACACCTTC.

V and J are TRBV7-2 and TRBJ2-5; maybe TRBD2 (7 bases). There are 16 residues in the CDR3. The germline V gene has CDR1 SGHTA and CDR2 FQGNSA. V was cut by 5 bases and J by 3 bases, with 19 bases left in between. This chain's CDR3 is CASSLGRGKGEETQYF. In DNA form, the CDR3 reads TGTGCCAGCAGCCTTGGGAGGGGGAAGGGTGAAGAGACCCAGTACTTC.

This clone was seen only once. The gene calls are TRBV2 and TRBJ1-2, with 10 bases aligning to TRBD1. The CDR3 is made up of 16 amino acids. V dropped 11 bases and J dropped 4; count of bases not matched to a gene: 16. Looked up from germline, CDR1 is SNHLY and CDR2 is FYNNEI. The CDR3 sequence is CAAGTGEGSWRYGYTF. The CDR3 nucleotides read TGTGCCGCAGGGACAGGGGAAGGGTCGTGGCGCTATGGCTACACCTTC.

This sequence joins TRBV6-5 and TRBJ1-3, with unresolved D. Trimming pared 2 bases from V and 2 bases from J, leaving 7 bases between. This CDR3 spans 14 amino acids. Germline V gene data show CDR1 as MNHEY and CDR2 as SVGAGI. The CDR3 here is CASSYEGTGNTIYF. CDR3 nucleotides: TGTGCCAGCAGTTACGAGGGTACTGGAAACACCATATATTTT.

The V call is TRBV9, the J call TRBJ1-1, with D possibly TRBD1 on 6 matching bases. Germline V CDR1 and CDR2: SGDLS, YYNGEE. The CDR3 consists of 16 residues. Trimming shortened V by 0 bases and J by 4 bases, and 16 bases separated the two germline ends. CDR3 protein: CASSVEAWGGGTEAFF. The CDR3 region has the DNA TGTGCCAGCAGCGTAGAAGCCTGGGGAGGGGGCACTGAAGCTTTCTTT.

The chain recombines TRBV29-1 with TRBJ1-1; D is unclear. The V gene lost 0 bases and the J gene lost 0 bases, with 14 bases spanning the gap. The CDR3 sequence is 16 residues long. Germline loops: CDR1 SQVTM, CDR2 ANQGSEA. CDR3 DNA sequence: TGCAGCGTTGAAGATCGCGCCCTGCGGGTGAACACTGAAGCTTTCTTT. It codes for CSVEDRALRVNTEAFF. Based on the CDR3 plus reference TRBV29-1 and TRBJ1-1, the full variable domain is SAVISQKPSRDICQRGTSLTIQCQVDSQVTMMFWYRQQPGQSLTLIATANQGSEATYESGFVIDKFPISRPNLTFSTLTVSNMSPEDSSIYLCSVEDRALRVNTEAFFGQGTRLTVV.

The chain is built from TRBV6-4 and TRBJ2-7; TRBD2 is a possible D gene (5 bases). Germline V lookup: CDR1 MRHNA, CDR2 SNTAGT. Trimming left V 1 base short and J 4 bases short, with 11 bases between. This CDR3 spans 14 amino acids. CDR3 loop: CASSDFASRYEQYF. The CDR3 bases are TGTGCCAGCAGTGACTTTGCTAGCCGGTACGAGCAGTACTTC.

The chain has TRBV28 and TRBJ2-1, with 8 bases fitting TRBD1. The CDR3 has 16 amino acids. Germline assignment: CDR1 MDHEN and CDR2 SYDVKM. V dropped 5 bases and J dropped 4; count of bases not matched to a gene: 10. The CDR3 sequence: CASSPPDRVPYNEQFF. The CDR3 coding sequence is TGTGCCAGCAGTCCACCGGACAGGGTGCCTTACAATGAGCAGTTCTTC.

CDR3 DNA: TGCGCCAGCAGCCAAGAGCTAGCGATTAATTACAATGAGCAGTTCTTC. It translates to CASSQELAINYNEQFF. The chain links TRBV4-1 to TRBJ2-1; maybe TRBD2 (6 bases). The CDR3 totals 16 residues. The V end was cut by 0 bases, the J end by 4 bases, with 13 bases between. The germline V gene has CDR1 MGHRA and CDR2 YSYEKL.

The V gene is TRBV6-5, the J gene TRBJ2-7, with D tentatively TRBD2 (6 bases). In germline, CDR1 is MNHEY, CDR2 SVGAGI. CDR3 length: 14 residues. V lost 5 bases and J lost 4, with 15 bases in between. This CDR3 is CASSTTSGAYEQYF. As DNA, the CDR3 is TGTGCCAGCAGTACGACTAGTGGTGCTTACGAGCAGTACTTC.

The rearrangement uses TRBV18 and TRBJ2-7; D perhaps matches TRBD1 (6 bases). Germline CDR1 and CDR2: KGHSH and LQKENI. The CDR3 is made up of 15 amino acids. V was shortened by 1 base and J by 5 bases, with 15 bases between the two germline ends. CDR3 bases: TGTGCCAGCTCACCACGGGACACGTCTTTGAACGAGCAGTACTTC. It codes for CASSPRDTSLNEQYF. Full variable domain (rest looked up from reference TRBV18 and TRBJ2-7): NAGVMQNPRHLVRRRGQEARLRCSPMKGHSHVYWYRQLPEEGLKFMVYLQKENIIDESGMPKERFSAEFPKEGPSILRIQQVVRGDSAAYFCASSPRDTSLNEQYFGPGTRLTVT.

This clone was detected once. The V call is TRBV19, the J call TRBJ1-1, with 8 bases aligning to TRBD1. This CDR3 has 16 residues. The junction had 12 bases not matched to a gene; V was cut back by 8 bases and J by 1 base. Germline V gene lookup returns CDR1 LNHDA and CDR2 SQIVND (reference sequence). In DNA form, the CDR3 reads TGTGCCAGTGATAGGTTTAAGGGACAGGAGAACACTGAAGCTTTCTTT. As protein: CASDRFKGQENTEAFF.

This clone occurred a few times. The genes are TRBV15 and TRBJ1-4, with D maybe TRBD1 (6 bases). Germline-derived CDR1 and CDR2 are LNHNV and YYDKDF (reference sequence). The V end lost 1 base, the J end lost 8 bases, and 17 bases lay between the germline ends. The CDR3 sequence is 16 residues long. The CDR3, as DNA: TGTGCCACCAGCAGAGGCGCCGGGACAACCTCCGAAAAACTGTTTTTT. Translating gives CATSRGAGTTSEKLFF.

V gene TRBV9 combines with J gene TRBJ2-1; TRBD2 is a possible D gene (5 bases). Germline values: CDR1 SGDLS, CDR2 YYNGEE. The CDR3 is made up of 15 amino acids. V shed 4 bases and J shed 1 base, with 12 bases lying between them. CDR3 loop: CASSPLGSSYNEQFF. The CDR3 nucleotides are TGTGCCAGCAGCCCACTAGGATCGTCCTACAATGAGCAGTTCTTC.

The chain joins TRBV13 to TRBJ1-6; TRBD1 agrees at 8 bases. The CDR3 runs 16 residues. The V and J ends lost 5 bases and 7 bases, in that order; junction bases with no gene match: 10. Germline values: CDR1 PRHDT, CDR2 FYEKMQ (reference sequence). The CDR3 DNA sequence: TGTGCCAGCAGCCGGAATGGACAGGGAAAAAATTCACCCCTCCACTTT. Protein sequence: CASSRNGQGKNSPLHF.

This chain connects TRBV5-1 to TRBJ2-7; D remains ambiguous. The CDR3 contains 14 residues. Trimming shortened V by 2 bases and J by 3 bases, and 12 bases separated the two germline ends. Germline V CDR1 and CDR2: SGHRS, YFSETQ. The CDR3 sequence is CASSFWATDYEQYF. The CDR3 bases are TGCGCCAGCAGCTTCTGGGCCACAGACTACGAGCAGTACTTC.

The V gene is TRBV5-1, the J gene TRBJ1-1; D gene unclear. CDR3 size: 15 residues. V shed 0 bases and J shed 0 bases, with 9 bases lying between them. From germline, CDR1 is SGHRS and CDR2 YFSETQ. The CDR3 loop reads CASSLGAGLNTEAFF. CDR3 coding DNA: TGCGCCAGCAGCTTGGGGGCAGGCCTGAACACTGAAGCTTTCTTT.

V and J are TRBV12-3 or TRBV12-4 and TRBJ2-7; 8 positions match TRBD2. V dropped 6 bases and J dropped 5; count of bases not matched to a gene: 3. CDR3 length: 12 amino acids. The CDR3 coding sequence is TGTGCCAGCAGCGGGGGGGGACACGAGCAGTACTTC. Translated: CASSGGGHEQYF.

CDR3 in DNA: TGTGCCAGCAGCCAAGTACAGGGGCCCGAGCAGTACTTC. Its protein is CASSQVQGPEQYF. The chain joins TRBV3-1 (or the pseudogene TRBV3-2) to TRBJ2-7; 7 positions match TRBD1. Germline CDR1 and CDR2: LGHDT and YNNKEL (reference sequence). With 1 base clipped from V and 6 bases from J, the junction kept 3 bases outside the gene matches. CDR3 length equals 13 residues.

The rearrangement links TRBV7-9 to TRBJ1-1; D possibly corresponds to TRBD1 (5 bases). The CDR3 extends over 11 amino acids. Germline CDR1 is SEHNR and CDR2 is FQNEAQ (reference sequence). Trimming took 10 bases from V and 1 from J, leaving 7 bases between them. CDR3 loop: CATRGNTEAFF. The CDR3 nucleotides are TGTGCCACTAGGGGGAACACTGAAGCTTTCTTT.

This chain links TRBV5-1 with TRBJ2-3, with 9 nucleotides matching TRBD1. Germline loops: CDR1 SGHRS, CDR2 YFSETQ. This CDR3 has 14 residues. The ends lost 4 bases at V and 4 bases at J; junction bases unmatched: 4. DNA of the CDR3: TGCGCCAGCAGCCTGGGACAGGGCTCAGATACGCAGTATTTT. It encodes CASSLGQGSDTQYF.

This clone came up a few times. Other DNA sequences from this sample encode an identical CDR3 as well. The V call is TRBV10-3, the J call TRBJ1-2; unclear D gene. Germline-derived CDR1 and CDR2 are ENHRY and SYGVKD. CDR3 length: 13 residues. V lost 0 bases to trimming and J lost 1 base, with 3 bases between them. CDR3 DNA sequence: TGTGCCATCAGTGAGTCGAGTAACTATGGCTACACCTTC. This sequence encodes CAISESSNYGYTF.

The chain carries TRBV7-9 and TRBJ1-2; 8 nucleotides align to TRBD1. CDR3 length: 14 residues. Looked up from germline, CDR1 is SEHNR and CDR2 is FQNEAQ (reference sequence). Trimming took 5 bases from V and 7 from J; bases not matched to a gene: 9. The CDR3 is CASSPGQGRAGYTF. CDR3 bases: TGTGCCAGCAGCCCCGGACAGGGAAGAGCTGGCTACACCTTC.